This is a list of T cell receptor beta chains from one sample in a study of shared clonotypes between healthy human individuals. Clones were sequenced by immunoSEQ multiplex PCR, and TCRdb holds only the in-frame ones, with some missing. The table lists 2 million to 2.5 million clones, around 95% of them singletons. The sample comprised naive CD4+ T cells sorted from blood. All receptors derive from a man in his late teens or twenties in good health. CDR3s include the opening cysteine and the closing phenylalanine or tryptophan. A D gene is named only where the DNA matches it firmly. Some rows have no size entry. The others give once, few or many, or a class for an expanded clone.

D gene | clone size | J gene | V gene | CDR3 DNA | CDR3 protein
. | . | TRBJ1-6 | TRBV6-5 | TGTGCCAGCAGTTCACAGGGTACTGGGTCACCCCTCCACTTT | CASSSQGTGSPLHF
. | . | TRBJ1-3 | TRBV6-5 | TGTGCCAGCAGTTACTCAGGGATTGACGGAAACACCATATATTTT | CASSYSGIDGNTIYF
TRBD2 | . | TRBJ2-2 | TRBV9 | TGTGCCAGCAGCGTAGGTGTAGCGGGGGGGCCCACCGGGGAGCTGTTTTTT | CASSVGVAGGPTGELFF
. | . | TRBJ2-2 | TRBV5-1 | TGCGCCAGCAGCCGGACAGACAACACCGGGGAGCTGTTTTTT | CASSRTDNTGELFF
. | . | TRBJ2-2 | TRBV11-1 | TGTGCCAGCAGCTACAGCATCTGGAACACCGGGGAGCTGTTTTTT | CASSYSIWNTGELFF
. | . | TRBJ2-5 | TRBV20-1 | TGCAGTGCTAGGGGTCAAGAGACCCAGTACTTC | CSARGQETQYF
TRBD2 | . | TRBJ2-7 | TRBV6-5 | TGTGCCAGCAGTCGCGGACTAGCGGGCTCCTACGAGCAGTACTTC | CASSRGLAGSYEQYF
. | . | TRBJ1-3 | TRBV7-2 | TGTGCCAGCAGCCTTGGGGGAAGTCGGAACACCATATATTTT | CASSLGGSRNTIYF
. | . | TRBJ1-5 | TRBV11-2 | TGTGCCAGCAGCTTAGATGGGGTGAGCAATCAGCCCCAGCATTTT | CASSLDGVSNQPQHF
. | few | TRBJ1-2 | TRBV18 | TGTGCCAGCTCACGCGGGGATACCTATGGCTACACCTTC | CASSRGDTYGYTF
. | . | TRBJ2-3 | TRBV28 | TGTGCCAGCAGTCCCTGGACCCACGCTTTTGGTACGCAGTATTTT | CASSPWTHAFGTQYF
. | . | TRBJ1-2 | TRBV19 | TGTGCCAGTCGCACTCCGGGACTGACTAACTATGGCTACACCTTC | CASRTPGLTNYGYTF
. | . | TRBJ2-3 | TRBV6-1 | TGTGCCAGCAGTGTACAGGACAGCACAGATACGCAGTATTTT | CASSVQDSTDTQYF
TRBD1 | . | TRBJ1-3 | TRBV11-3 | TGTGCCAGCAGCAGGGGGCCAGGAGGAAACACCATATATTTT | CASSRGPGGNTIYF
. | . | TRBJ2-3 | TRBV7-9 | TGTGCCAGCAGACTAAGGGATACGCAGTATTTT | CASRLRDTQYF
. | . | TRBJ2-5 | TRBV7-9 | TGTGCCAGCAGCCTTGGGGGGCAGGAGACCCAGTACTTC | CASSLGGQETQYF